What follows is one T cell receptor (beta chain) and its context. The sample comes from a study of blood T cell repertoires in COVID-19. Sequencing used immunoSEQ multiplex PCR; TCRdb keeps in-frame clones, though not all of them. The table has a few hundred thousand clones, around 87% seen once. Germline CDR1 LGHNA, CDR2 YSLEER. Deletions cut 1 base from V and 3 bases from J, with 7 bases between. The CDR3 contains 14 residues. The source of this sequence is a woman aged 55-70 years with COVID-19, enrolled during active disease. J is TRBJ1-3 and V is TRBV4-3; D gene unclear. Sequencing was carried out using peripheral blood. The chain's CDR3 is CASSQGLSGNTIYF. Here the CDR3 DNA reads TGCGCCAGCAGCCAAGGCCTCAGTGGAAACACCATATATTTT.